This entry lists 22 T cell receptor beta chains sequenced from one sample in a study of T cells in Graves' hyperthyroidism and ophthalmopathy (dated by TCRdb to about 2019). Libraries were prepared through multiplex PCR. The data were produced on an Illumina HiSeq 2000. Amplification of TCR beta CDR3 regions was carried out from RNA transcripts. For the first round of RT-PCR on the TCR CDR3, the HTBI primer set was used together with the Qiagen OneStep RT-PCR kit. TCRdb trimmed the raw reads at Q25, called clones with MiXCR and kept productive beta chains. Records with the same CDR3 protein are collapsed into one entry carrying the most frequent genes and DNA. In all, the sample holds about 380,000 distinct CDR3 sequences, and 14% of those were seen once. Around 19% of the sample belongs to the ten largest clones. Sequencing was done on a sample of blood. The receptors derive from a woman in her 30s with Graves' ophthalmopathy.

This clonotype appeared many times. J is TRBJ2-5 and V is TRBV28; TRBD1 matches 8 bases. From germline, CDR1 is MDHEN and CDR2 SYDVKM. With 6 bases clipped from V and 6 bases from J, the junction kept 9 bases outside the gene matches. This CDR3 spans 14 amino acids. The CDR3 sequence: CASRGDRIFKTQYF. Written as DNA, the CDR3 is TGTGCCAGCAGGGGGGACAGGATCTTCAAGACCCAGTACTTC.

This clonotype was found many times. V usage is TRBV20-1 and J usage is TRBJ2-1; 9 bases agree with TRBD1. V trimming: 5 bases; J trimming: 6 bases; junction bases outside the gene matches: 11. The CDR3 has 15 residues. Looked up from germline, CDR1 is DFQATT and CDR2 is SNEGSKA (reference sequence). The CDR3 DNA is TGCAGTGCTGCGATCCGGGACAGGGCGATCAATGAGCAGTTCTTC. Its protein is CSAAIRDRAINEQFF.

This clonotype has ten or more counts. The chain uses TRBV2 and TRBJ1-6; D remains unclear. Germline V CDR1 and CDR2: SNHLY, FYNNEI. CDR3 length: 11 residues. V lost 6 bases and J lost 7, with 4 bases in between. The CDR3 region has the DNA TGTGCCAGCAGGGACAATTCACCCCTCCACTTT. Its translation is CASRDNSPLHF. The full variable domain, rest sourced from reference TRBV2 and TRBJ1-6, is EPEVTQTPSHQVTQMGQEVILRCVPISNHLYFYWYRQILGQKVEFLVSFYNNEISEKSEIFDDQFSVERPDGSNFTLKIRSTKLEDSAMYFCASRDNSPLHFGNGTRLTVT.

This clonotype was recorded many times. The V gene is TRBV7-8, the J gene TRBJ2-2; TRBD2 matches at 8 bases. V shed 2 bases, J shed 4 bases, and the junction held 6 bases outside the gene matches. Per germline, CDR1 SGHVS and CDR2 FQNEAQ. The CDR3 loop spans 16 amino acids. CDR3: CASSLNQRGLTGELFF. DNA of the CDR3: TGTGCCAGCAGCTTAAATCAGCGGGGGCTCACCGGGGAGCTGTTTTTT.

Concerning this clonotype itself: A much larger clonotype is one base distant, so this may be a read error. The rearrangement joins TRBV28 to TRBJ1-4; unclear D gene. Trimming shortened V by 4 bases and J by 6 bases, and 15 bases separated the two germline ends. The CDR3 contains 15 residues. Germline loops: CDR1 MDHEN, CDR2 SYDVKM. The CDR3 loop is CASSSPEHRDEKLFF. For the CDR3, the DNA is TGTGCCAGCAGTTCCCCGGAACACCGGGATGAAAAACTGTTTTTT.

This clonotype was seen repeatedly, ten times or more. The gene calls are TRBV7-2 and TRBJ2-1, with TRBD2 matching over 13 bases. Per the germline V gene, CDR1 is SGHTA and CDR2 is FQGNSA. J lost 9 bases, V lost 5 bases, and 13 bases had no gene match. The CDR3 runs 17 residues. CDR3 sequence reads: CASSGRLAGGPISEQFF. For the CDR3, the DNA is TGTGCCAGCAGCGGACGACTAGCGGGGGGTCCCATAAGTGAGCAGTTCTTC. Complete variable domain (other parts from reference TRBV7-2 and TRBJ2-1): GAGVSQSPSNKVTEKGKDVELRCDPISGHTALYWYRQSLGQGLEFLIYFQGNSAPDKSGLPSDRFSAERTGGSVSTLTIQRTQQEDSAVYLCASSGRLAGGPISEQFFGPGTRLTVL.

This clonotype has at least ten counts. The chain is built from TRBV29-1 and TRBJ2-1, with TRBD1 matching over 11 bases. CDR1 and CDR2 from the germline V gene are SQVTM and ANQGSEA. The CDR3 has 17 amino acids. V dropped 5 bases and J dropped 1; count of bases not matched to a gene: 10. CDR3 DNA sequence: TGCAGCGTTCCAGGACAGGGGGCGTTAGTTTCCTACAATGAGCAGTTCTTC. It encodes CSVPGQGALVSYNEQFF.

The chain has TRBV30 and TRBJ2-3, with 12 bases lining up with TRBD2. Trimming cost V 4 bases and J 2 bases; bases outside gene matches: 4. The CDR3 runs 15 residues. Germline CDR1 and CDR2: GTSNPN and SVGIG (reference sequence). CDR3: CAWTSGGASTDTQYF. Here the CDR3 DNA reads TGTGCCTGGACTAGCGGGGGGGCTTCCACAGATACGCAGTATTTT.

This clonotype was observed at least ten times. This chain links TRBV2 with TRBJ1-4; the D gene is possibly TRBD1 (6 bases). The CDR3 length is 14 residues. V lost 7 bases and J 5 bases, leaving 14 bases between the germline ends. Germline CDR1 SNHLY, CDR2 FYNNEI. CDR3 sequence: CASIITGINEKLFF. The DNA of the CDR3 is TGTGCCAGCATTATTACAGGGATCAATGAAAAACTGTTTTTT. The full variable domain, completed using reference TRBV2 and TRBJ1-4, is EPEVTQTPSHQVTQMGQEVILRCVPISNHLYFYWYRQILGQKVEFLVSFYNNEISEKSEIFDDQFSVERPDGSNFTLKIRSTKLEDSAMYFCASIITGINEKLFFGSGTQLSVL.

The chain combines TRBV20-1 with TRBJ2-2; 8 bases fit TRBD2. The V segment lost 0 bases and the J segment 4 bases; nucleotides outside the gene matches: 13. CDR3 length equals 18 residues. The germline V gene has CDR1 DFQATT and CDR2 SNEGSKA (reference sequence). DNA for the CDR3: TGCAGTGCTAGAGATTGGGGCGGCGGGGGGACAAGCACCGGGGAGCTGTTTTTT. This codes for CSARDWGGGGTSTGELFF.

There are many counts of this clonotype. The chain employs TRBV27 and TRBJ2-3; 11 bases align to TRBD2. The junction had 8 bases not matched to a gene; V was cut back by 4 bases and J by 2 bases. Germline assignment: CDR1 MNHEY and CDR2 SMNVEV (reference sequence). The CDR3 is 17 amino acids. The CDR3 spells CASSSPTSGTITDTQYF. The DNA of the CDR3 is TGTGCCAGCAGTTCCCCGACTAGCGGGACAATCACAGATACGCAGTATTTT.

This clonotype was detected ten times or more. CDR3: CASGPGQGAYNEQFF. Here the CDR3 DNA reads TGTGCCAGCGGACCGGGACAGGGGGCCTACAATGAGCAGTTCTTC. This chain links TRBV18 with TRBJ2-1, with 11 bases fitting TRBD1. CDR3 length: 15 residues. Germline CDR1 reads KGHSH; CDR2 reads LQKENI. V shed 8 bases and J 2 bases; nucleotides not matched to a gene: 5.

Ten or more counts support this clonotype. This chain joins TRBV11-2 and TRBJ2-3; D unclear. The V end was cut by 6 bases, the J end by 11 bases, with 18 bases between. The V gene's germline CDR1 is SGHAT and CDR2 FQNNGV. The CDR3 totals 13 residues. The CDR3 region has the DNA TGTGCCAGCAGACCAATCATTCCTTCTAAGCAGTATTTT. It translates to CASRPIIPSKQYF.

This clonotype was recorded many times. The rearrangement links TRBV6-1 to TRBJ1-2, with a possible D match to TRBD1 (5 bases). The ends were cut back, 6 bases at V and 8 bases at J, with 16 bases in the middle. This CDR3 has 13 amino acids. Per germline, CDR1 MNHNS and CDR2 SASEGT. CDR3 in amino acids: CASSTTVHSGYTF. CDR3 in DNA: TGTGCCAGCAGCACGACAGTACACTCAGGCTACACCTTC.

This clonotype has only a few counts. The chain combines TRBV6-1 with TRBJ2-1; no clear D gene. V was clipped by 6 bases and J by 2 bases, with 11 bases between them. CDR3 size: 14 residues. Germline CDR1 MNHNS, CDR2 SASEGT. Written as DNA, the CDR3 is TGTGCCAGCAGGGATCCGGGCCCCTACAATGAGCAGTTCTTC. It encodes CASRDPGPYNEQFF.

This clonotype was picked up many times. The chain is built from TRBV5-1 and TRBJ2-7; possible D gene TRBD1, 6 bases. Germline values: CDR1 SGHRS, CDR2 YFSETQ. The CDR3 contains 14 residues. The V and J ends lost 3 bases and 0 bases respectively, with 10 bases between them. This CDR3 reads CASSSRGSSYEQYF. The DNA for the CDR3 is TGCGCCAGCAGCTCCAGGGGAAGCTCCTACGAGCAGTACTTC.

This clonotype occurred once. It may be a read error: a sequence one base away is much more abundant. This rearrangement joins TRBV15 to TRBJ1-2; a possible D gene is TRBD1 (5 bases). Germline loops: CDR1 LNHNV, CDR2 YYDKDF (reference sequence). The CDR3 loop spans 10 amino acids. CDR3 coding DNA: TGTGCCGCCAGGGCATATTACTACACCTTC. Amino acids: CAARAYYYTF.

The table lists this clonotype with many counts. V usage is TRBV7-9 and J usage is TRBJ1-1; a possible D gene is TRBD1 (6 bases). Trimming removed 6 bases at V and 2 bases at J, with 28 bases between. Germline-derived CDR1 and CDR2 are SEHNR and FQNEAQ (reference sequence). The CDR3 contains 19 residues. The CDR3 loop is CASRPRPGRGDLGNTEAFF. The CDR3 region has the DNA TGTGCCAGCAGGCCACGCCCAGGCAGGGGAGATCTCGGAAACACTGAAGCTTTCTTT.

This chain links TRBV29-1 with TRBJ2-7; D gene uncertain. The V end lost 6 bases, the J end lost 4 bases, and 7 bases lay between the germline ends. Germline V CDR1 and CDR2: SQVTM, ANQGSEA. The CDR3 runs 10 residues. The CDR3 is CSVGAYEQYF. The CDR3 DNA sequence: TGCAGCGTAGGTGCGTACGAGCAGTACTTC.

This clonotype was found a few times. The chain combines TRBV29-1 with TRBJ2-3; D gene ambiguous. CDR3 length: 14 residues. Looked up from germline, CDR1 is SQVTM and CDR2 is ANQGSEA. Between the trimmed V and J ends, which lost 6 bases and 0 bases, there was a span of 13 bases. The CDR3 reads CSVQGLASTDTQYF. DNA of the CDR3: TGCAGCGTCCAAGGATTAGCTAGCACAGATACGCAGTATTTT.

This clonotype was found many times. The chain has TRBV30 and TRBJ1-5; D perhaps matches TRBD1 (6 bases). V was clipped by 3 bases and J by 0 bases, with 15 bases between them. In germline, CDR1 is GTSNPN, CDR2 SVGIG (reference sequence). The CDR3 length is 16 residues. CDR3 protein: CAWSLTGDNSNQPQHF. CDR3 coding DNA: TGTGCCTGGAGCCTGACAGGAGATAATAGCAATCAGCCCCAGCATTTT. The whole variable domain, filled in from reference TRBV30 and TRBJ1-5, reads SQTIHQWPATLVQPVGSPLSLECTVEGTSNPNLYWYRQAAGRGLQLLFYSVGIGQISSEVPQNLSASRPQDRQFILSSKKLLLSDSGFYLCAWSLTGDNSNQPQHFGDGTRLSIL.

There are many counts of this clonotype. The chain is built from TRBV2 and TRBJ1-5; D is perhaps TRBD1 (5 bases). Trimming pared 2 bases from V and 8 bases from J, leaving 13 bases between. This CDR3 region has 14 residues. The germline V gene has CDR1 SNHLY and CDR2 FYNNEI. CDR3 sequence: CASSEMEGRKPQHF. The CDR3 region has the DNA TGTGCCAGCAGTGAAATGGAGGGGAGGAAGCCCCAGCATTTT.